The next 6 T cell receptor beta chains were all read from a single sample in a study of post-analysis software for immune sequencing data. These TCRs are of unknown antigen specificity. Built from TCR beta cDNA, the libraries had unique molecular identifiers in them. Using its own MiXCR run on the PCR reads, TCRdb lists one record per CDR3 protein. The table shows about 380,000 distinct CDR3 sequences, with less than 40% occurring only once. Notes on the study in general: Higher frequency in patients than in controls was seen for five TRBV segments, with TRBV5-6, TRBV5-1 and TRBV20-1 among them.

Sequenced sample: blood. The receptors shown here come from a girl aged 5 to 17 with multiple sclerosis.

The genes are TRBV6-2 or TRBV6-3 and TRBJ1-1, with D possibly TRBD1 on 5 matching bases. The CDR3 covers 15 residues. Germline V gene sequence: CDR1 MNHEY, CDR2 SVGEGT. V was shortened by 5 bases and J by 1 base, with 14 bases between the two germline ends. CDR3 protein: CASSPGAGWNTEAFF. The DNA for the CDR3 is TGTGCCAGCAGTCCCGGGGCAGGGTGGAACACTGAAGCTTTCTTT.

The chain carries TRBV30 and TRBJ1-1; D may be TRBD1 (6 bases). V gave up 5 bases and J gave up 4 bases, with 14 bases separating them. The CDR3 extends over 13 amino acids. Germline-derived CDR1 and CDR2 are GTSNPN and SVGIG (reference sequence). CDR3 protein: CAWGRGGPTEAFF. CDR3 bases: TGTGCCTGGGGCCGAGGGGGGCCCACTGAAGCTTTCTTT.

The rearrangement links TRBV20-1 to TRBJ2-3; D remains unclear. Deletions cut 3 bases from V and 2 bases from J, with 9 bases between. Germline V gives CDR1 DFQATT, CDR2 SNEGSKA (reference sequence). The CDR3 spans 13 residues. The CDR3 DNA reads as TGCAGTGCTAGCCGACCCCCCACAGATACGCAGTATTTT. Its protein is CSASRPPTDTQYF.

This clonotype came up once. The chain carries TRBV7-3 and TRBJ2-3; 11 bases map to TRBD2. The CDR3 sequence is 15 residues long. In germline, CDR1 is SGHTA, CDR2 FQGTGA. Trimming at V came to 5 bases and at J to 5 bases, leaving 6 bases not matched to a gene. The CDR3 loop reads CASSPLAGGLDTQYF. CDR3 bases: TGTGCCAGCAGCCCATTAGCGGGGGGGCTAGATACGCAGTATTTT.

This clonotype was counted only a few times. The gene calls are TRBV6-4 and TRBJ2-1, with a tentative D call TRBD2 (5 bases). CDR3 length equals 13 residues. Looked up from germline, CDR1 is MRHNA and CDR2 is SNTAGT. V was pared by 6 bases and J by 6 bases, with 12 bases between. CDR3 sequence (DNA): TGTGCCAGCAGCCTTACTAGAGGCAATGAGCAGTTCTTC. Its protein product is CASSLTRGNEQFF.

The table lists this clonotype with many counts. The V gene is TRBV6-5, the J gene TRBJ2-7, with D tentatively TRBD2 (5 bases). CDR3 length equals 12 residues. The V end lost 4 bases, the J end lost 7 bases, and 11 bases lay between the germline ends. The V gene's germline CDR1 is MNHEY and CDR2 SVGAGI. The CDR3 nucleotides read TGTGCCAGCAGTTCCGGACCGGGAGAGCAGTACTTC. It specifies CASSSGPGEQYF.